These 27 T cell receptor beta chains were all obtained from the same sample, sequenced in a study of blood T cell repertoires in COVID-19. TCRdb's table, derived via immunoSEQ multiplex PCR, lists solely in-frame clones and lacks some. The repertoire holds approximately 440,000 clones, with 80% to 95% as singletons. The sample taken for sequencing was PBMCs or T cells enriched from blood (not recorded which). These receptors came from a man aged 18 to 30 who had recovered from COVID-19.

The chain combines TRBV30 with TRBJ2-1; weak D call: TRBD2 (7 bases). CDR1 and CDR2 from the germline V gene are GTSNPN and SVGIG (reference sequence). The ends were cut back, 5 bases at V and 4 bases at J, with 15 bases in the middle. The length of the CDR3 is 14 residues. DNA for the CDR3: TGTGCCTGGGTGGGGGCTAGCGGTTACAATGAGCAGTTCTTC. This gives the protein CAWVGASGYNEQFF.

This chain joins TRBV28 and TRBJ1-4; D gene ambiguous. CDR3 length equals 12 residues. Germline loops: CDR1 MDHEN, CDR2 SYDVKM. Trimming took off 3 bases at V and 7 bases at J, with 6 bases between the two ends. The CDR3 is CASSLTIEKLFF. CDR3 bases: TGTGCCAGCAGTTTGACAATTGAAAAACTGTTTTTT.

This clone was counted only a few times. This sequence joins TRBV7-2 and TRBJ1-2; no clear D gene. The CDR3 consists of 13 residues. Germline CDR1 is SGHTA and CDR2 is FQGNSA. V lost 0 bases to trimming and J lost 3 bases, with 5 bases between them. The CDR3 region has the DNA TGTGCCAGCAGCTTAGCGGGAGACTATGGCTACACCTTC. Amino acid sequence: CASSLAGDYGYTF.

The rearrangement uses TRBV4-1 and TRBJ1-4; 7 bases are a match to TRBD1. The CDR3 is made up of 14 amino acids. V lost 4 bases and J lost 5; bases outside the gene matches: 4. Germline-derived CDR1 and CDR2 are MGHRA and YSYEKL. The CDR3 DNA reads TGCGCCAGCAGCCTCAGACAGGGAAATGAAAAACTGTTTTTT. It is translated as CASSLRQGNEKLFF.

The genes are TRBV6-5 and TRBJ2-7, with 11 bases fitting TRBD2. Per germline, CDR1 MNHEY and CDR2 SVGAGI. V trimming: 4 bases; J trimming: 8 bases; junction bases outside the gene matches: 10. The CDR3 covers 15 residues. The CDR3 loop is CASSSGTSGPTKQYF. The CDR3, as DNA: TGTGCCAGCAGTTCCGGGACTAGCGGACCTACGAAGCAGTACTTC.

The chain is built from TRBV5-8 and TRBJ2-7; TRBD1 is a possible D gene (5 bases). The CDR3 length is 20 residues. From germline, CDR1 is SGHTS and CDR2 YDEGEE. The ends were cut back, 0 bases at V and 0 bases at J, with 25 bases in the middle. CDR3 nucleotides: TGTGCCAGCAGCTTGGGGGGCCCGGTTGGTTGGAAAAGGGGCTCCTACGAGCAGTACTTC. Translation gives CASSLGGPVGWKRGSYEQYF.

The chain joins TRBV30 to TRBJ1-5, with D tentatively TRBD1 (6 bases). CDR1 is GTSNPN, CDR2 SVGIG, per germline (reference sequence). CDR3 length: 15 amino acids. V lost 5 bases to trimming and J lost 5 bases, with 19 bases between them. The CDR3 DNA is TGTGCCTGGTCGACAGGAGAGACAATACATCAGCCCCAGCATTTT. Encoded protein: CAWSTGETIHQPQHF.

This clone appeared a single time. The chain combines TRBV27 with TRBJ1-1, with TRBD1 identical over 10 bases. Trimming removed 3 bases from V and 4 bases from J; junction bases left unmatched: 8. CDR3 length: 16 amino acids. Germline V gives CDR1 MNHEY, CDR2 SMNVEV (reference sequence). CDR3 coding DNA: TGTGCCAGCAGTTTGGACAGGGGGTATTCGGGCACTGAAGCTTTCTTT. Translating it yields CASSLDRGYSGTEAFF.

The gene calls are TRBV28 and TRBJ1-2; D gene uncertain. Trimming removed 8 bases from V and 8 bases from J, with 9 bases in between. The germline V gene has CDR1 MDHEN and CDR2 SYDVKM. The CDR3 sequence is 10 residues long. The DNA for the CDR3 is TGTGCCAGCGAAAGCTACGGCTACACCTTC. The encoded protein is CASESYGYTF.

The chain joins TRBV3-1 (or the pseudogene TRBV3-2) to TRBJ1-4; a weak D match, TRBD1 (5 bases). This CDR3 is 14 amino acids long. Germline CDR1 and CDR2: LGHDT and YNNKEL (reference sequence). V was pared by 4 bases and J by 8 bases, with 14 bases between. CDR3 sequence (DNA): TGTGCCAGCAGCCTCCCGACCGACAGCGAAAAACTGTTTTTT. Translation gives CASSLPTDSEKLFF.

The chain links TRBV28 to TRBJ1-1; 7 bases map to TRBD1. V gave up 5 bases and J gave up 0 bases; unmatched junction bases: 6. The CDR3 has 15 amino acids. The germline CDR1 and CDR2 sequences are MDHEN and SYDVKM. In DNA form, the CDR3 reads TGTGCCAGCAGTGCCCGACAGGGATTGAACACTGAAGCTTTCTTT. This encodes CASSARQGLNTEAFF.

This chain uses TRBV24-1 with TRBJ2-1, with 9 nucleotides matching TRBD1. Trimming at V came to 8 bases and at J to 7 bases, leaving 5 bases not matched to a gene. The CDR3 has 13 amino acids. Germline V gives CDR1 KGHDR, CDR2 SFDVKD. CDR3 protein: CATTTGGRNEQFF. The CDR3 DNA sequence: TGTGCCACCACTACAGGGGGCCGGAATGAGCAGTTCTTC.

This sequence joins TRBV19 and TRBJ1-6; no clear D gene. V lost 6 bases and J lost 7, with 10 bases in between. The CDR3 extends over 13 amino acids. CDR1 and CDR2 (germline): LNHDA, SQIVND (reference sequence). The chain's CDR3 is CASRTLDNSPLHF. CDR3 DNA: TGTGCCAGTAGGACCCTAGACAATTCACCCCTCCACTTT.

The chain has TRBV28 and TRBJ1-2, with 7 positions matching TRBD1. There are 16 residues in the CDR3. From germline, CDR1 is MDHEN and CDR2 SYDVKM. The ends lost 4 bases at V and 4 bases at J; junction bases unmatched: 12. The CDR3, as DNA: TGTGCCAGCAGTTCTGTAGGACAGGACGATTTCTATGGCTACACCTTC. Its protein product is CASSSVGQDDFYGYTF.

This chain uses TRBV4-1 with TRBJ1-5; D remains ambiguous. Germline V lookup: CDR1 MGHRA, CDR2 YSYEKL. Trimming shortened V by 0 bases and J by 6 bases, and 6 bases separated the two germline ends. The CDR3 consists of 13 residues. The CDR3 nucleotides read TGCGCCAGCAGCCAAGACCGGGGTCAGCCCCAGCATTTT. Translated: CASSQDRGQPQHF.

V usage is TRBV12-3 or TRBV12-4 and J usage is TRBJ2-1, with TRBD1 matching 8 bases. The CDR3 totals 12 residues. J gave up 9 bases and V 4 bases, and 2 bases lay outside the gene matches. The CDR3 DNA reads as TGTGCCAGCAGTTCCAGGGGGCTTGAGCAGTTCTTC. Translated, it gives CASSSRGLEQFF.

This chain joins TRBV18 and TRBJ2-7; D possibly corresponds to TRBD2 (6 bases). Trimming removed 3 bases at V and 2 bases at J, with 17 bases between. CDR1 and CDR2 from the germline V gene are KGHSH and LQKENI. The CDR3 consists of 16 residues. The DNA for the CDR3 is TGTGCCAGCTCACCCTTCTTTGGCGGGAAAACCTACGAGCAGTACTTC. This translates into CASSPFFGGKTYEQYF.

This clone appeared a few times. The V call is TRBV5-1, the J call TRBJ2-5, with D maybe TRBD1 (6 bases). Deletions cut 9 bases from V and 3 bases from J, with 18 bases between. In germline, CDR1 is SGHRS, CDR2 YFSETQ. The CDR3 totals 14 residues. In nucleotides, the CDR3 is TGCGCCACCTCGTATGGCAGGGGCGAAGAGACCCAGTACTTC. The encoded protein is CATSYGRGEETQYF.

This clone appeared once. The chain uses TRBV6-5 and TRBJ1-1; weak D call: TRBD1 (6 bases). The CDR3 length is 15 residues. Germline V lookup: CDR1 MNHEY, CDR2 SVGAGI. Trimming removed 2 bases from V and 7 bases from J, with 17 bases in between. The DNA for the CDR3 is TGTGCCAGCAGTTACCACGGACCAAAGGACAGTGAAGCTTTCTTT. Residues: CASSYHGPKDSEAFF.

The V gene is TRBV18, the J gene TRBJ1-4; D unclear. This CDR3 region has 14 residues. From germline, CDR1 is KGHSH and CDR2 LQKENI. V lost 6 bases to trimming and J lost 7 bases, with 15 bases between them. The CDR3 region is CASSTEGFGEKLFF. CDR3 nucleotide sequence: TGTGCCAGCTCCACTGAGGGCTTTGGTGAAAAACTGTTTTTT.

This clone was detected once. The genes are TRBV10-3 and TRBJ2-1; 9 positions match TRBD2. This CDR3 contains 16 residues. V was pared by 3 bases and J by 5 bases, with 8 bases of the junction left unmatched. The germline V gene has CDR1 ENHRY and CDR2 SYGVKD. The CDR3 loop is CAISDPRLAVNNEQFF. CDR3 nucleotides: TGTGCCATCAGTGATCCGAGACTAGCGGTCAACAATGAGCAGTTCTTC.

The chain is built from TRBV4-2 and TRBJ2-7; 11 bases map to TRBD1. The length of the CDR3 is 16 residues. V was pared by 0 bases and J by 6 bases, with 7 bases of the junction left unmatched. CDR1 is LGHNA, CDR2 YNFKEQ, per germline. This chain's CDR3 is CASSQDLGTGGREQYF. The CDR3 nucleotides are TGTGCCAGCAGCCAAGATTTGGGGACAGGGGGTCGCGAGCAGTACTTC.

On this clone itself: The same CDR3 also results from other DNA sequences found in this sample. The rearrangement uses TRBV19 and TRBJ1-1; D is perhaps TRBD1 (6 bases). CDR1 LNHDA and CDR2 SQIVND come from the germline V gene (reference sequence). With 5 bases removed from V and 0 bases from J, the gap between germline ends came to 10 bases. The CDR3 has 14 residues. The CDR3 bases are TGTGCCAGTAGTCCAGGACAGCTGAACACTGAAGCTTTCTTT. Its protein is CASSPGQLNTEAFF.

The gene calls are TRBV19 and TRBJ2-3, with 8 positions matching TRBD2. J gave up 5 bases and V 3 bases, and 7 bases lay outside the gene matches. The CDR3 is 15 residues long. From germline, CDR1 is LNHDA and CDR2 SQIVND (reference sequence). CDR3: CASSMNGGAVDTQYF. In DNA form, the CDR3 reads TGTGCCAGTAGTATGAACGGGGGGGCCGTAGATACGCAGTATTTT.

V usage is TRBV7-9 and J usage is TRBJ1-4, with a possible D match to TRBD1 (6 bases). Germline lookup yields CDR1 SEHNR and CDR2 FQNEAQ (reference sequence). The CDR3 runs to 15 residues. V was shortened by 5 bases and J by 6 bases, with 16 bases between the two germline ends. The CDR3 DNA follows: TGTGCCAGCAGCGCGAACCGGGACACGTATGAAAAACTGTTTTTT. Translated, it gives CASSANRDTYEKLFF.

The V gene is TRBV28, the J gene TRBJ2-1; TRBD2 agrees at 7 bases. This CDR3 is 15 amino acids long. The J segment lost 0 bases and the V segment lost 10 bases, leaving 9 bases of the junction unmatched. Germline CDR1 and CDR2: MDHEN and SYDVKM. The CDR3 here is CATLSSGSSYNEQFF. The CDR3 DNA reads TGTGCCACCTTATCTAGCGGCAGCTCCTACAATGAGCAGTTCTTC.

The gene calls are TRBV2 and TRBJ1-2; D unclear. The CDR3 runs 17 residues. From germline, CDR1 is SNHLY and CDR2 FYNNEI. The ends were cut back, 6 bases at V and 0 bases at J, with 20 bases in the middle. CDR3 DNA: TGTGCCAGCAGAGGTAGCCGAGGGCCTATAGCTAACTATGGCTACACCTTC. Translation gives CASRGSRGPIANYGYTF.